This is a list of T cell receptor beta chains from one sample in a study of blood T cell repertoires in COVID-19. The assay was immunoSEQ multiplex PCR, and TCRdb's table has in-frame clones only and misses some. The repertoire holds 95,000 to 150,000 clones, with 65% to 90% as singletons. The material sequenced was peripheral blood. The source is a man older than 75 with active or convalescent COVID-19. The CDR3 runs from the conserved cysteine through the conserved F or W. A D gene is named only where the DNA matches it firmly. For some rows the clone size is stated as once, few or many, or as a class when expanded; others skip it.

j_call	d_call	v_call	clone_size	cdr3_nt	cdr3_aa
TRBJ1-5	-	TRBV6-2/TRBV6-3	-	TGTGCCAGCAGTTATTTAGAAGGGGCAAATCAGCCCCAGCATTTT	CASSYLEGANQPQHF
TRBJ2-2	-	TRBV2	-	TGTGCCGGTGCGGGCGCGATGAACACCGGGGAGCTGTTTTTT	CAGAGAMNTGELFF
TRBJ1-5	TRBD1	TRBV19	-	TGTGCCAGTAGTAAGACAGGGGGATGGGGTAGCAATCAGCCCCAGCATTTT	CASSKTGGWGSNQPQHF
TRBJ1-6	TRBD1	TRBV25-1	-	TGTGCCAGCTCTGAATCGGACAGGGGCTATAATTCACCCCTCCACTTT	CASSESDRGYNSPLHF
TRBJ2-4	TRBD2	TRBV15	few	TGTGCCACCAGCAGGGACGACGCGGGGGGACCGACCAAAAACATTCAGTACTTC	CATSRDDAGGPTKNIQYF
TRBJ2-3	-	TRBV5-6	-	TGTGCCAGCAGCTTTGGGCGGTCGGGGGCAGATACGCAGTATTTT	CASSFGRSGADTQYF
TRBJ2-5	TRBD2	TRBV9	-	TGTGCCAGCAGCGTACATCCTAGCGGGAGGGGGGAGACCCAGTACTTC	CASSVHPSGRGETQYF
TRBJ2-7	TRBD2	TRBV5-1	-	TGCGCCAGCAGCTTGGGGAGTAGCGGGGGGTACGAGCAGTACTTC	CASSLGSSGGYEQYF
TRBJ2-7	-	TRBV9	-	TGTGCCAGCAGCGTAGGAGGGCACGACTACGAGCAGTACTTC	CASSVGGHDYEQYF
TRBJ2-3	TRBD2	TRBV4-2	-	TGTGCCAGCAGCCTGGGGGCGGGAGCGGGAGTGAGAGATACGCAGTATTTT	CASSLGAGAGVRDTQYF
TRBJ2-2	TRBD2	TRBV2	-	TGTGCCAGCAAGGCTAGCGGGGACACCGGGGAGCTGTTTTTT	CASKASGDTGELFF
TRBJ2-3	TRBD2	TRBV11-2	-	TGTGCCAGCAGCTATAGCGGGAGGGCCCCAGATACGCAGTATTTT	CASSYSGRAPDTQYF
TRBJ2-2	-	TRBV6-6	few	TGTGCCAGCAGTTACTCACCAGACACCGGGGAGCTGTTTTTT	CASSYSPDTGELFF
TRBJ1-1	-	TRBV24-1	-	TGTGCCACCAGTGATGGGCAGTCTAACACTGAAGCTTTCTTT	CATSDGQSNTEAFF
TRBJ2-7	TRBD2	TRBV2	-	TGTGCCAGCAGTCTAGCGGGATCCTACGAGCAGTACTTC	CASSLAGSYEQYF
TRBJ1-1	TRBD1	TRBV7-8	-	TGTGCCAGCAGCCTACAGGGGAGAGGCACTGAAGCTTTCTTT	CASSLQGRGTEAFF
TRBJ1-5	TRBD1	TRBV7-6	-	TGTGCCAGCAGCTTGACCGGACAGGGCCTAAATCAGCCCCAGCATTTT	CASSLTGQGLNQPQHF
TRBJ2-7	-	TRBV5-1	-	TGCGCCAGCCAAAGGACAGAGGCCTACGAGCAGTACTTC	CASQRTEAYEQYF
TRBJ1-6	-	TRBV12-3/TRBV12-4	-	TGTGCCAGCCGGGGGACCAATTCACCCCTCCACTTT	CASRGTNSPLHF
TRBJ1-1	-	TRBV21-1	-	TGTGCCAGCATCTTGGACAGGGGGCGCGGGTCAGCCTCTGAAGCTTTCTTT	CASILDRGRGSASEAFF
TRBJ2-7	-	TRBV18	-	TGTGCCAGCTCACCAAGGCAGGCCGACGAGCAGTACTTC	CASSPRQADEQYF
TRBJ2-7	-	TRBV2	-	TGTGCCAGCTTTTCCGGAGGTACAAGCCAGCAGTACTTC	CASFSGGTSQQYF
TRBJ1-1	TRBD1	TRBV5-6	-	TGTGCCAGCAGCATTCTCGACAGGGTGGTCACTGAAGCTTTCTTT	CASSILDRVVTEAFF
TRBJ2-7	TRBD2	TRBV18	-	TGTGCCAGCTCACCATTAGCGGGAGTAAACGAGCAGTACTTC	CASSPLAGVNEQYF
TRBJ2-6	-	TRBV6-1	-	TGTGCCAGCAGTGATTGGACATCATCTCGTCCCCTCTCTGGGGCCAACGTCCTGACTTTC	CASSDWTSSRPLSGANVLTF
TRBJ1-2	-	TRBV4-1	once	TGCGCCAGCAGCCAAGCACAGGGCAATGGCTACACCTTC	CASSQAQGNGYTF
TRBJ1-2	-	TRBV10-3	-	TGTGCCATCAGTGATGGTGATGTGAGGGTCCATAGGGGCTACACCTTC	CAISDGDVRVHRGYTF
TRBJ2-3	TRBD1	TRBV5-1	once	TGCGCCAGCAGCCCACAGGGGGCGTCCACAGATACGCAGTATTTT	CASSPQGASTDTQYF
TRBJ2-7	-	TRBV6-6	-	TGTGCCAGCAGTTACGACAGGTCAACCTACGAGCAGTACTTC	CASSYDRSTYEQYF
TRBJ1-4	-	TRBV19	-	TGTGCCAGTAGTCAAAAGGGGACTAATGAAAAACTGTTTTTT	CASSQKGTNEKLFF
TRBJ2-5	-	TRBV9	-	TGTGCCAGCAGCCTCCTAGCTTCCCAAGAGACCCAGTACTTC	CASSLLASQETQYF
TRBJ2-1	-	TRBV11-2	-	TGTGCCAGCAGCGCAGACAACAATGAGCAGTTCTTC	CASSADNNEQFF
TRBJ1-2	-	TRBV3-1/TRBV3-2	-	TGTGCCAGCAGGGATCGAGGGACCGGGGGTGGCTACACCTTC	CASRDRGTGGGYTF
TRBJ2-7	TRBD1	TRBV5-6	-	TGTGCCAGCAGCTTGGGACAGGGCAACTCCTACGAGCAGTACTTC	CASSLGQGNSYEQYF
TRBJ2-7	-	TRBV19	-	TGTGCCAGTAGTAACAGGGTCGAGGGCGAGCAGTACTTC	CASSNRVEGEQYF
TRBJ2-3	-	TRBV5-8	-	TGTGCCAGCAGCTTATACAGGGTATCCACAGATACGCAGTATTTT	CASSLYRVSTDTQYF
TRBJ1-6	TRBD1	TRBV4-1	-	TGCGCCAGCAGCCAAGATACAGGGGGCATGGGGAATTCACCCCTCCACTTT	CASSQDTGGMGNSPLHF
TRBJ2-7	TRBD2	TRBV6-5	-	TGTGCCAGCATCGGGGGGAACCCACCCTACGAGCAGTACTTC	CASIGGNPPYEQYF
TRBJ2-3	TRBD2	TRBV3-1/TRBV3-2	-	TGTGCCAGCAGCCCAGTGGGAGGGCAGGATACGCAGTATTTT	CASSPVGGQDTQYF
TRBJ1-4	TRBD1	TRBV5-6	-	TGTGCCAGCAGCTTTAGGACAGGGCAAGGCGAAAAACTGTTTTTT	CASSFRTGQGEKLFF
TRBJ2-3	TRBD2	TRBV9	-	TGTGCCAGCAGCGTAGGAGGGAGCGGGGGGGCTGCAGATACGCAGTATTTT	CASSVGGSGGAADTQYF
TRBJ2-5	-	TRBV28	-	TGTGCCAGCAGTTTATGGGCAGAAGAGACCCAGTACTTC	CASSLWAEETQYF
TRBJ2-1	TRBD2	TRBV29-1	once	TGCAGCGTTGTTCGGACTAGCGGGGGTGAGCAGTTCTTC	CSVVRTSGGEQFF
TRBJ1-1	-	TRBV7-9	-	TGTGCCAGCAGCTTAGACCAGTTGAACACTGAAGCTTTCTTT	CASSLDQLNTEAFF
TRBJ2-7	TRBD1	TRBV3-1/TRBV3-2	-	TGTGCCAGCAGCCCCGGGACAGGCTACGAGCAGTACTTC	CASSPGTGYEQYF